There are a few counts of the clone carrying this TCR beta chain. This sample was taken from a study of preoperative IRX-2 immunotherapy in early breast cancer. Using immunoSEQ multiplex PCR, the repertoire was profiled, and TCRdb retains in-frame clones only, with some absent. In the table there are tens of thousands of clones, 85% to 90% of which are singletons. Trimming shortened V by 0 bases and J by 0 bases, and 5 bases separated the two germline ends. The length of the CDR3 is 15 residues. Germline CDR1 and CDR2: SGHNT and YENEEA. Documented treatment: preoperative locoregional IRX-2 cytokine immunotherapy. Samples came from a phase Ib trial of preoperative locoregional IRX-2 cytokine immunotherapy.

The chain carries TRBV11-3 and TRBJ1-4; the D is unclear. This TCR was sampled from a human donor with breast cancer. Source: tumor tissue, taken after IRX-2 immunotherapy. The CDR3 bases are TGTGCCAGCAGCTTAGAACTAGCAACTAATGAAAAACTGTTTTTT. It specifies CASSLELATNEKLFF.